These 23 T cell receptor beta chains originate from one sample sequenced in a study of blood T cell repertoires in COVID-19. The data were produced by immunoSEQ multiplex PCR, yet TCRdb's version contains in-frame clones alone and is incomplete. The data hold 200,000 to 300,000 clones, with around four fifths observed a single time. The source material was peripheral blood. Receptor source: a man between 60 and 70 years old with acute or convalescent COVID-19.

This clone came up once. V is TRBV6-5 and J is TRBJ2-7, with 7 nucleotides matching TRBD1. CDR1 and CDR2 from the germline V gene are MNHEY and SVGAGI. CDR3 length equals 15 residues. The V and J ends lost 0 bases and 2 bases, in that order; junction bases with no gene match: 4. CDR3 region: CASSYSNRGPYEQYF. The CDR3 nucleotides are TGTGCCAGCAGTTACTCGAACAGGGGACCCTACGAGCAGTACTTC.

The chain combines TRBV11-2 with TRBJ1-2, with D possibly being TRBD1 (6 bases). The CDR3 spans 13 residues. V lost 0 bases to trimming and J lost 8 bases, with 10 bases between them. Germline-derived CDR1 and CDR2 are SGHAT and FQNNGV. The CDR3 sequence: CASSLEGARGYTF. The CDR3 nucleotides are TGTGCCAGCAGCTTAGAGGGGGCGCGGGGCTACACCTTC.

The rearrangement joins TRBV2 to TRBJ2-2; possibly TRBD1 for D (5 bases). Germline CDR1 reads SNHLY; CDR2 reads FYNNEI. This CDR3 is built from 13 residues. Trimming removed 7 bases from V and 5 bases from J, with 11 bases in between. The CDR3 region has the DNA TGTGCCAGCATGGCAGGGCGGACCGGGGAGCTGTTTTTT. Translating gives CASMAGRTGELFF.

This clone was detected only once. The chain links TRBV12-5 to TRBJ2-7; possible D gene TRBD2, 5 bases. The ends were cut back, 2 bases at V and 4 bases at J, with 6 bases in the middle. CDR1 is LGHNT, CDR2 FRNRAP, per germline. The CDR3 contains 12 residues. The CDR3 DNA reads as TGTGCTAGTGGTTTGTCGGGATACGAGCAGTACTTC. It codes for CASGLSGYEQYF.

J is TRBJ2-3 and V is TRBV5-1; TRBD2 matches 9 bases. CDR3 length: 17 amino acids. The trim removed 0 bases at V and 0 bases at J, leaving 5 bases unmatched. Germline CDR1 reads SGHRS; CDR2 reads YFSETQ. The CDR3 loop reads CASSLALAGPSTDTQYF. For the CDR3, the DNA is TGCGCCAGCAGCTTGGCCCTAGCGGGACCCAGCACAGATACGCAGTATTTT.

This clone was recorded only once. This rearrangement joins TRBV11-2 to TRBJ1-1; possible D gene TRBD1, 5 bases. V was shortened by 5 bases and J by 0 bases, with 10 bases between the two germline ends. The length of the CDR3 is 14 residues. The germline gives CDR1 SGHAT, CDR2 FQNNGV. CDR3 DNA: TGTGCCAGCAGCCCAGGGTTAATGAACACTGAAGCTTTCTTT. It specifies CASSPGLMNTEAFF.

This clone was seen just once. V gene TRBV7-8 combines with J gene TRBJ2-1; the match to TRBD2 covers 11 bases. J was trimmed by 0 bases and V by 1 base; bases with no gene match: 5. Germline lookup yields CDR1 SGHVS and CDR2 FQNEAQ. The CDR3 is made up of 18 amino acids. The CDR3 protein is CASSLGLAGSHSYNEQFF. DNA for the CDR3: TGTGCCAGCAGCTTAGGACTAGCGGGGTCTCACTCCTACAATGAGCAGTTCTTC.

This sequence joins TRBV29-1 and TRBJ1-5; D not certain. The CDR3 runs to 15 residues. Germline V gene lookup returns CDR1 SQVTM and CDR2 ANQGSEA. V gave up 0 bases and J gave up 2 bases, with 11 bases separating them. The CDR3 protein is CSVEDGVGGNQPQHF. The CDR3 DNA follows: TGCAGCGTTGAAGACGGGGTAGGAGGCAATCAGCCCCAGCATTTT.

This rearrangement joins TRBV6-1 to TRBJ1-2, with D possibly matching TRBD1 (6 bases). V was clipped by 3 bases and J by 5 bases, with 16 bases between them. Germline values: CDR1 MNHNS, CDR2 SASEGT. The CDR3 consists of 15 residues. CDR3 bases: TGTGCCAGCAGTGACCCACGGGGGGGCAGGTATGGCTACACCTTC. Protein: CASSDPRGGRYGYTF.

The rearrangement links TRBV9 to TRBJ1-2; a weak D match, TRBD1 (6 bases). There are 14 residues in the CDR3. Trimming took 2 bases from V and 4 from J, leaving 12 bases between them. CDR1 is SGDLS and CDR2 is YYNGEE in the germline V gene. The CDR3 loop is CASSVPGVGYGYTF. The CDR3 DNA reads TGTGCCAGCAGCGTCCCAGGGGTGGGCTATGGCTACACCTTC.

This rearrangement joins TRBV27 to TRBJ2-1; tentatively, D is TRBD1 (5 bases). Per the germline V gene, CDR1 is MNHEY and CDR2 is SMNVEV (reference sequence). The CDR3 is made up of 15 amino acids. The germline V and J ends were trimmed by 7 bases and 4 bases, with 17 bases remaining between them. The CDR3 coding sequence is TGTGCCAGCAACCTAGACAGCCACAGTTACAATGAGCAGTTCTTC. This translates into CASNLDSHSYNEQFF.

This rearrangement joins TRBV29-1 to TRBJ1-4; 8 bases agree with TRBD1. CDR1 and CDR2 (germline): SQVTM, ANQGSEA. The CDR3 runs 14 residues. V dropped 7 bases and J dropped 6; count of bases not matched to a gene: 10. The CDR3 reads CSANQGAGYEKLFF. The CDR3 region has the DNA TGCAGCGCAAACCAGGGGGCGGGATATGAAAAACTGTTTTTT. Full variable domain (remainder filled in from reference TRBV29-1 and TRBJ1-4): SAVISQKPSRDICQRGTSLTIQCQVDSQVTMMFWYRQQPGQSLTLIATANQGSEATYESGFVIDKFPISRPNLTFSTLTVSNMSPEDSSIYLCSANQGAGYEKLFFGSGTQLSVL.

The rearrangement links TRBV9 to TRBJ2-1; TRBD2 aligns across 13 bases. The germline gives CDR1 SGDLS, CDR2 YYNGEE. The CDR3 is made up of 17 amino acids. V lost 0 bases to trimming and J lost 10 bases; unmatched junction nucleotides: 10. The chain's CDR3 is CASSVGGGRLAGGEQFF. CDR3 DNA: TGTGCCAGCAGCGTAGGAGGGGGTCGACTAGCGGGAGGCGAGCAGTTCTTC.

The chain has TRBV15 and TRBJ1-5; no firm D call. This CDR3 spans 15 amino acids. Germline loops: CDR1 LNHNV, CDR2 YYDKDF (reference sequence). The V and J ends lost 0 bases and 1 base respectively, with 7 bases between them. Here the CDR3 reads CATSRERHSNQPQHF. The CDR3 bases are TGTGCCACCAGCAGAGAGAGGCACAGCAATCAGCCCCAGCATTTT. The full variable domain, with the rest looked up from reference TRBV15 and TRBJ1-5, is DAMVIQNPRYQVTQFGKPVTLSCSQTLNHNVMYWYQQKSSQAPKLLFHYYDKDFNNEADTPDNFQSRRPNTSFCFLDIRSPGLGDTAMYLCATSRERHSNQPQHFGDGTRLSIL.

The chain is built from TRBV6-2 or TRBV6-3 and TRBJ2-2; 9 bases map to TRBD1. V shed 6 bases, J shed 3 bases, and the junction held 5 bases outside the gene matches. Germline values: CDR1 MNHEY, CDR2 SVGEGT. The CDR3 loop spans 15 amino acids. The CDR3 sequence is CASSLTGGDTGELFF. The CDR3 coding sequence is TGTGCCAGCAGCCTGACAGGGGGGGACACCGGGGAGCTGTTTTTT.

The V and J genes are TRBV2 and TRBJ1-2; D possibly corresponds to TRBD1 (5 bases). This CDR3 has 12 residues. Germline V gives CDR1 SNHLY, CDR2 FYNNEI. The V and J ends lost 5 bases and 8 bases respectively, with 12 bases between them. CDR3 sequence (DNA): TGTGCCAGCAGTCGGGACTCCGAGGGCTACACCTTC. Amino acids: CASSRDSEGYTF.

The chain recombines TRBV9 with TRBJ2-1; tentatively, D is TRBD2 (5 bases). Germline V gene lookup returns CDR1 SGDLS and CDR2 YYNGEE. This CDR3 has 13 amino acids. V gave up 0 bases and J gave up 9 bases, with 10 bases separating them. The CDR3 nucleotides are TGTGCCAGCAGCGTAGGGGGAGTTGTTGAGCAGTTCTTC. It codes for CASSVGGVVEQFF.

The sample holds one count of this clone. The J gene is TRBJ2-7, the V gene TRBV27, with a possible D match to TRBD1 (5 bases). CDR1 and CDR2 from the germline V gene are MNHEY and SMNVEV (reference sequence). Trimming removed 8 bases from V and 4 bases from J, with 15 bases in between. CDR3 length: 13 residues. CDR3 residues: CASGRASLYEQYF. Here the CDR3 DNA reads TGTGCCAGCGGCAGGGCATCTTTGTACGAGCAGTACTTC.

CDR3 sequence: CASSLAGGGNTEAFF. The CDR3 nucleotides read TGTGCCAGCAGCCTCGCAGGGGGCGGGAACACTGAAGCTTTCTTT. The rearrangement joins TRBV3-1 (or the pseudogene TRBV3-2) to TRBJ1-1, with 8 bases aligning to TRBD1. J lost 1 base, V lost 4 bases, and 5 bases had no gene match. This CDR3 spans 15 amino acids. CDR1 is LGHDT and CDR2 is YNNKEL in the germline V gene (reference sequence).

The V call is TRBV30, the J call TRBJ1-6; the D gene is possibly TRBD1 (5 bases). This CDR3 spans 16 amino acids. Trimming left V 2 bases short and J 0 bases short, with 11 bases between. Germline V gene data show CDR1 as GTSNPN and CDR2 as SVGIG (reference sequence). The CDR3 coding sequence is TGTGCCTGGAGTCGGACACAAAGCTCCTATAATTCACCCCTCCACTTT. It translates to CAWSRTQSSYNSPLHF.

The rearrangement links TRBV30 to TRBJ2-3; D not certain. Germline CDR1 GTSNPN, CDR2 SVGIG (reference sequence). CDR3 length equals 12 residues. V was cut by 3 bases and J by 4 bases, with 8 bases left in between. The CDR3: CAWSHSPDTQYF. Written as DNA, the CDR3 is TGTGCCTGGAGCCACTCTCCAGATACGCAGTATTTT.

The chain uses TRBV18 and TRBJ1-1; possibly TRBD1 for D (5 bases). The CDR3 consists of 14 residues. Deletions cut 4 bases from V and 1 base from J, with 10 bases between. The germline V gene encodes CDR1 KGHSH and CDR2 LQKENI. CDR3 bases: TGTGCCAGCTCACAGTCAGGACAGAACACTGAAGCTTTCTTT. Translation gives CASSQSGQNTEAFF.

This sequence joins TRBV7-2 and TRBJ2-3; 10 nucleotides line up with TRBD2. The CDR3 loop spans 15 amino acids. From germline, CDR1 is SGHTA and CDR2 FQGNSA. After removal of 5 bases from V and 5 bases from J, the junction contained 7 bases not matched to a gene. The CDR3 loop reads CASSLALAGQDTQYF. The CDR3, as DNA: TGTGCCAGCAGCCTGGCACTAGCGGGGCAAGATACGCAGTATTTT.